A single sample is the source of the 29 T cell receptor beta chains below, sequenced in a study of early T cells in non-severe SARS-CoV-2 infection. A single record per CDR3 protein comes from TCRdb applying MiXCR to the 5' RACE reads. The sample records about 48,000 distinct CDR3 sequences, over 7.5% being singletons. The sample was whole blood. The receptors originated from an adult who was a healthcare worker with PCR-confirmed SARS-CoV-2 infection or an uninfected control (not recorded which).

In this sample, this clonotype turned up many times. The chain recombines TRBV6-5 with TRBJ2-7; D may be TRBD1 (6 bases). The CDR3 contains 17 residues. The germline gives CDR1 MNHEY, CDR2 SVGAGI. The ends were cut back, 0 bases at V and 2 bases at J, with 17 bases in the middle. For the CDR3, the DNA is TGTGCCAGCAGTTACTCCGGGACACCCAGTACAACCTACGAGCAGTACTTC. As protein: CASSYSGTPSTTYEQYF.

This clonotype was seen repeatedly, ten times or more. The chain carries TRBV5-1 and TRBJ1-2; a weak D match, TRBD1 (5 bases). Germline lookup yields CDR1 SGHRS and CDR2 YFSETQ. There are 15 residues in the CDR3. Trimming removed 1 base from V and 2 bases from J, with 12 bases in between. The CDR3 protein is CASSLRHGHNYGYTF. DNA for the CDR3: TGCGCCAGCAGCTTGCGGCATGGACACAACTATGGCTACACCTTC.

This chain joins TRBV9 and TRBJ2-4, with D tentatively TRBD1 (5 bases). The CDR3 totals 14 residues. The germline CDR1 and CDR2 sequences are SGDLS and YYNGEE. Trimming took off 4 bases at V and 0 bases at J, with 8 bases between the two ends. CDR3 sequence (DNA): TGTGCCAGCAGCTCGACAGAAGCCAAAAACATTCAGTACTTC. Translating it yields CASSSTEAKNIQYF.

This clonotype was seen once. DNA of the CDR3: TGTGCCAGCAGTTACGGTCGTGACTACCTAGGGGATACGCAGTATTTT. It specifies CASSYGRDYLGDTQYF. This sequence joins TRBV6-2 or TRBV6-3 and TRBJ2-3; TRBD2 might be the D (5 bases). This CDR3 has 16 residues. Germline-derived CDR1 and CDR2 are MNHEY and SVGEGT. Trimming removed 2 bases from V and 6 bases from J, with 18 bases in between.

The V call is TRBV7-2, the J call TRBJ1-3, with D hard to call. The germline gives CDR1 SGHTA, CDR2 FQGNSA. V lost 5 bases and J 0 bases, leaving 14 bases between the germline ends. The CDR3 runs to 16 residues. The chain's CDR3 is CASSPYLGASGNTIYF. CDR3 bases: TGTGCCAGCAGCCCTTACCTGGGAGCCTCTGGAAACACCATATATTTT.

This clonotype was counted ten times or more. The chain links TRBV5-4 to TRBJ2-7; 8 bases are a match to TRBD1. Germline V lookup: CDR1 SGHNT, CDR2 YYREEE (reference sequence). The CDR3 is made up of 15 amino acids. Trimming at V came to 2 bases and at J to 4 bases, leaving 8 bases not matched to a gene. The CDR3 DNA is TGTGCCAGCAGCTTCGGCGGACAGGGTGGGTACGAGCAGTACTTC. Translating it yields CASSFGGQGGYEQYF. Full variable domain (outside the CDR3, taken from reference TRBV5-4 and TRBJ2-7): ETGVTQSPTHLIKTRGQQVTLRCSSQSGHNTVSWYQQALGQGPQFIFQYYREEENGRGNFPPRFSGLQFPNYSSELNVNALELDDSALYLCASSFGGQGGYEQYFGPGTRLTVT.

Ten or more counts support this clonotype. The chain employs TRBV27 and TRBJ1-5, with D possibly matching TRBD1 (6 bases). Per the germline V gene, CDR1 is MNHEY and CDR2 is SMNVEV (reference sequence). V shed 6 bases and J shed 3 bases, with 9 bases lying between them. The CDR3 covers 13 residues. The CDR3 nucleotides are TGTGCCAGCAGGGACAGCAACAATCAGCCCCAGCATTTT. Amino acid sequence: CASRDSNNQPQHF.

This clonotype was counted between two and nine times. The chain couples TRBV20-1 to TRBJ2-7; D is perhaps TRBD1 or TRBD2 (7 bases each). Germline V CDR1 and CDR2: DFQATT, SNEGSKA (reference sequence). Trimming took off 6 bases at V and 4 bases at J, with 13 bases between the two ends. The CDR3 spans 12 residues. CDR3 sequence: CSAQGEGYEQYF. The CDR3 DNA sequence: TGCAGTGCCCAGGGGGAGGGGTACGAGCAGTACTTC.

This clonotype was observed a handful of times. J is TRBJ1-5 and V is TRBV4-1; the D is unclear. This CDR3 contains 15 residues. Deletions cut 3 bases from V and 0 bases from J, with 9 bases between. Germline V gene lookup returns CDR1 MGHRA and CDR2 YSYEKL. As DNA, the CDR3 is TGCGCCAGCAGCCAGGCCAGTTATAGCAATCAGCCCCAGCATTTT. Amino acid sequence: CASSQASYSNQPQHF.

This clonotype occurred many times. The rearrangement joins TRBV11-2 to TRBJ2-7; 8 bases map to TRBD2. Germline assignment: CDR1 SGHAT and CDR2 FQNNGV. The CDR3 runs to 15 residues. Losses at the gene ends were 1 base for V and 6 bases for J; bases not matched to a gene: 8. The DNA of the CDR3 is TGTGCCAGCAGCTTAGGGGGTAGCCTAGCGGGCGAGCAGTACTTC. Its protein product is CASSLGGSLAGEQYF.

This clonotype was found a few times. The rearrangement links TRBV7-3 to TRBJ1-1, with a possible D match to TRBD1 (5 bases). Looked up from germline, CDR1 is SGHTA and CDR2 is FQGTGA. V lost 6 bases and J 7 bases, leaving 21 bases between the germline ends. This CDR3 spans 15 amino acids. In DNA, the CDR3 is TGTGCCAGCAGAGAGAAATCCGGGACGCACTATGAAGCTTTCTTT. As protein: CASREKSGTHYEAFF.

The chain recombines TRBV7-2 with TRBJ1-1, with 8 bases matching TRBD1. Trimming at V came to 4 bases and at J to 1 base, leaving 5 bases not matched to a gene. The CDR3 consists of 15 residues. Germline CDR1 SGHTA, CDR2 FQGNSA. The CDR3 nucleotides are TGTGCCAGCAGCTCTCCGGGACAGGCGAACACTGAAGCTTTCTTT. Its translation is CASSSPGQANTEAFF.

This clonotype was seen ten or more times. The CDR3 reads CASSRKRGANTEAFF. The DNA of the CDR3 is TGTGCCAGCAGCCGCAAGCGGGGAGCGAACACTGAAGCTTTCTTT. This chain links TRBV7-6 with TRBJ1-1; D remains unclear. Per germline, CDR1 SGHVS and CDR2 FNYEAQ. CDR3 size: 15 residues. Trimming took off 5 bases at V and 1 base at J, with 14 bases between the two ends.

The V gene is TRBV7-9, the J gene TRBJ1-5; tentative D call: TRBD1 (5 bases). CDR1 and CDR2 from the germline V gene are SEHNR and FQNEAQ (reference sequence). The CDR3 has 14 amino acids. V was shortened by 2 bases and J by 4 bases, with 9 bases between the two germline ends. The CDR3 nucleotides are TGTGCCAGCAGCTTATCCAGGGATAATCAGCCCCAGCATTTT. The encoded protein is CASSLSRDNQPQHF.

The rearrangement links TRBV5-1 to TRBJ2-7; 13 bases align to TRBD2. CDR1 and CDR2 (germline): SGHRS, YFSETQ. The CDR3 extends over 16 amino acids. Losses at the gene ends were 2 bases for V and 2 bases for J; bases not matched to a gene: 4. The CDR3 bases are TGCGCCAGCAGCTTAGGGACTAGCGGGATACCCTACGAGCAGTACTTC. Translation gives CASSLGTSGIPYEQYF.

This clonotype came up many times. This rearrangement joins TRBV7-9 to TRBJ1-5; a weak D match, TRBD1 (6 bases). The CDR3 runs to 15 residues. V was trimmed by 4 bases and J by 2 bases, leaving 12 bases between them. The germline CDR1 and CDR2 sequences are SEHNR and FQNEAQ (reference sequence). This CDR3 is CASSSQGLGNQPQHF. The DNA of the CDR3 is TGTGCCAGCAGCTCCCAGGGGTTAGGCAATCAGCCCCAGCATTTT. The complete variable domain, with remaining parts taken from reference TRBV7-9 and TRBJ1-5, reads DTGVSQNPRHKITKRGQNVTFRCDPISEHNRLYWYRQTLGQGPEFLTYFQNEAQLEKSRLLSDRFSAERPKGSFSTLEIQRTEQGDSAMYLCASSSQGLGNQPQHFGDGTRLSIL.

This clonotype was observed many times. This sequence joins TRBV4-1 and TRBJ1-5; 8 bases agree with TRBD1. The V segment lost 4 bases and the J segment 1 base; nucleotides outside the gene matches: 3. Germline-derived CDR1 and CDR2 are MGHRA and YSYEKL. The CDR3 is 15 amino acids. The CDR3 DNA reads TGCGCCAGCAGCCTCAGGGGGCTAAGCAATCAGCCCCAGCATTTT. It yields the protein CASSLRGLSNQPQHF.

This clonotype was seen repeatedly, ten times or more. The chain links TRBV18 to TRBJ1-5; no clear D. The germline V gene has CDR1 KGHSH and CDR2 LQKENI. The CDR3 has 14 amino acids. V was cut by 3 bases and J by 0 bases, with 6 bases left in between. The CDR3 sequence: CASSPGYSNQPQHF. CDR3 in DNA: TGTGCCAGCTCACCGGGATATAGCAATCAGCCCCAGCATTTT.

This clonotype was counted ten times or more. The chain carries TRBV6-2 or TRBV6-3 and TRBJ1-5; TRBD1 is a possible D gene (5 bases). Deletions cut 2 bases from V and 3 bases from J, with 11 bases between. The CDR3 length is 15 residues. Germline V gene sequence: CDR1 MNHEY, CDR2 SVGEGT. The CDR3 loop reads CASSYGAGFNQPQHF. The DNA for the CDR3 is TGTGCCAGCAGTTACGGGGCAGGCTTCAATCAGCCCCAGCATTTT.

This clonotype was recorded many times. The rearrangement joins TRBV4-1 to TRBJ2-3; no firm D call. The germline CDR1 and CDR2 sequences are MGHRA and YSYEKL. This CDR3 is built from 13 residues. V was cut by 5 bases and J by 4 bases, with 10 bases left in between. CDR3 region: CASSGPGADTQYF. For the CDR3, the DNA is TGCGCCAGCAGCGGCCCGGGCGCAGATACGCAGTATTTT.

This clonotype was seen ten or more times. The chain employs TRBV7-2 and TRBJ2-3, with 7 bases aligning to TRBD1. Trimming took 5 bases from V and 2 from J; bases not matched to a gene: 10. Germline V gene data show CDR1 as SGHTA and CDR2 as FQGNSA. This CDR3 spans 16 amino acids. The CDR3 loop is CASSPRTGLLTDTQYF. The DNA for the CDR3 is TGTGCCAGCAGCCCCAGGACAGGCCTGCTCACAGATACGCAGTATTTT.

This clonotype was picked up many times. This chain uses TRBV7-2 with TRBJ2-2; 7 bases line up with TRBD2. CDR3 length: 14 amino acids. V lost 1 base to trimming and J lost 6 bases; unmatched junction nucleotides: 2. The germline gives CDR1 SGHTA, CDR2 FQGNSA. Here the CDR3 reads CASSLGGSAGELFF. CDR3 nucleotide sequence: TGTGCCAGCAGCTTAGGCGGGAGTGCCGGGGAGCTGTTTTTT.

This clonotype appeared many times. This chain connects TRBV23-1 to TRBJ2-1; 7 nucleotides align to TRBD2. TRBV23-1 is an ORF for which the function is uncertain. This CDR3 comprises 15 residues. The V segment lost 7 bases and the J segment 3 bases; nucleotides outside the gene matches: 9. The CDR3 spells CASKAGRTYYNEQFF. CDR3 nucleotides: TGCGCCAGCAAAGCGGGGAGGACCTACTACAATGAGCAGTTCTTC.

CDR3 amino acids: CASSYRGETQYF. CDR3 nucleotides: TGTGCCAGCAGTTATAGGGGAGAGACCCAGTACTTC. The chain links TRBV6-5 to TRBJ2-5, with D possibly matching TRBD1 (5 bases). CDR1 is MNHEY and CDR2 is SVGAGI in the germline V gene. V lost 3 bases and J 4 bases, leaving 6 bases between the germline ends. The CDR3 is 12 residues long.

This clonotype appeared many times. The chain carries TRBV5-1 and TRBJ2-1, with D possibly matching TRBD2 (5 bases). V lost 1 base, J lost 8 bases, and 13 bases lay in between. Germline V gene data show CDR1 as SGHRS and CDR2 as YFSETQ. There are 14 residues in the CDR3. The CDR3 reads CASSLYDSSDEQFF. The CDR3 DNA reads as TGCGCCAGCAGCTTGTATGATAGTAGCGATGAGCAGTTCTTC. Full variable domain (remainder filled in from reference TRBV5-1 and TRBJ2-1): KAGVTQTPRYLIKTRGQQVTLSCSPISGHRSVSWYQQTPGQGLQFLFEYFSETQRNKGNFPGRFSGRQFSNSRSEMNVSTLELGDSALYLCASSLYDSSDEQFFGPGTRLTVL.

V usage is TRBV11-2 and J usage is TRBJ1-1, with D possibly being TRBD1 (6 bases). The CDR3 contains 11 residues. V was clipped by 5 bases and J by 14 bases, with 15 bases between them. Germline CDR1 and CDR2: SGHAT and FQNNGV. The CDR3, as DNA: TGTGCCAGCAGCGCCAGGGGTGTGGGCTTCTTT. It yields the protein CASSARGVGFF.

The table lists this clonotype with a few counts. This chain links TRBV5-1 with TRBJ2-1; 11 positions agree with TRBD2. There are 15 residues in the CDR3. The V and J ends lost 3 bases and 3 bases, in that order; junction bases with no gene match: 2. Looked up from germline, CDR1 is SGHRS and CDR2 is YFSETQ. In DNA, the CDR3 is TGCGCCAGCAGCTGGGGACTAGCGGACTACAATGAGCAGTTCTTC. Translated: CASSWGLADYNEQFF.

This clonotype was recorded many times. The CDR3 here is CASIRAEANYGYTF. The DNA of the CDR3 is TGTGCCAGTATCCGGGCAGAAGCTAACTATGGCTACACCTTC. The chain links TRBV19 to TRBJ1-2; D not resolved. With 7 bases removed from V and 0 bases from J, the gap between germline ends came to 12 bases. Looked up from germline, CDR1 is LNHDA and CDR2 is SQIVND (reference sequence). This CDR3 comprises 14 residues.

In this sample, this clonotype turned up a few times. This chain connects TRBV5-4 to TRBJ2-7; D gene uncertain. CDR1 and CDR2 (germline): SGHNT, YYREEE (reference sequence). The CDR3 runs 14 residues. V was trimmed by 0 bases and J by 6 bases, leaving 13 bases between them. CDR3 bases: TGTGCCAGCAGCTTGGGCAGCCCAGAGAGCGAGCAGTACTTC. Translating gives CASSLGSPESEQYF.